The source of this T cell receptor beta chain is a study of shared clonotypes between healthy human individuals. Study conclusions and caveats: Shared clonotypes across all four donors exceeded non-shared ones in generation probability.

Points on this clone: The target antigen is unknown.

The germline gives CDR1 SEHNR, CDR2 FQNEAQ (reference sequence). V gave up 1 base and J gave up 0 bases, with 9 bases separating them. This CDR3 contains 15 residues. Measured with immunoSEQ multiplex PCR; TCRdb has only the in-frame clones, and not every one. The table lists hundreds of thousands of clones, 96% of them singletons. The source of this sequence is a young woman in good health. The rearrangement links TRBV7-9 to TRBJ1-1; no reliable D call. Sequenced material: naive CD4+ T cells sorted from blood. Indicated subset: CD45RA+ positively selected. CDR3 DNA sequence: TGTGCCAGCAGCTTAGAACTGACAATGAACACTGAAGCTTTCTTT. As protein: CASSLELTMNTEAFF. The full variable domain, with the rest looked up from reference TRBV7-9 and TRBJ1-1, is DTGVSQNPRHKITKRGQNVTFRCDPISEHNRLYWYRQTLGQGPEFLTYFQNEAQLEKSRLLSDRFSAERPKGSFSTLEIQRTEQGDSAMYLCASSLELTMNTEAFFGQGTRLTVV.